The source of this TCR beta chain is a study of STAT3 mutations in large granular lymphocyte leukemia. The V end was cut by 0 bases, the J end by 4 bases, with 12 bases between. Germline V gives CDR1 MNHEY, CDR2 SMNVEV (reference sequence). This CDR3 region has 15 residues. Concerning this clone: Its antigen is unknown.

Study results and caveats: Every T-LGLL patient had at least one immunodominant TCRbeta clonotype.

Average productive template count per sample was about 42,000. TCRdb keeps only in-frame clones here, not all; method: immunoSEQ multiplex PCR. The sample has 7,800 or so clones; 90% to 95% are singletons. Material: peripheral blood mononuclear cells. The V gene is TRBV27, the J gene TRBJ1-2; no firm D call. This receptor was identified in a man in his fifties with T-cell large granular lymphocyte leukemia. Some clones in this sample may be carry-over from other donors' samples. The CDR3 spells CASSLSSGETYGYTF. The DNA of the CDR3 is TGTGCCAGCAGTTTATCATCAGGCGAGACCTATGGCTACACCTTC.